A selection of T cell receptor beta chains follows, all from one sample in a study of post-analysis software for immune sequencing data. From the PCR reads, TCRdb called clonotypes with MiXCR, one entry per CDR3 protein. The profile shows hundreds of thousands of distinct CDR3 sequences, approximately 57% of them singletons. The sample was blood. The source of these receptors is a girl aged 5-17 years with multiple sclerosis. CDR3s include the opening cysteine and the closing phenylalanine or tryptophan. A D gene is named only where the DNA matches it firmly. Some rows have no size entry. The others give once, few or many, or a class for an expanded clone.

abundance	d_gene	v_gene	j_gene	CDR3aa	CDR3nt
.	.	TRBV29-1	TRBJ1-1	CSPTTAFEAFF	TGCAGCCCCACAACCGCATTTGAAGCTTTCTTT
.	.	TRBV20-1	TRBJ2-1	CSASHRAPNEQFF	TGCAGTGCTAGCCACAGGGCCCCCAATGAGCAGTTCTTC
few	.	TRBV6-6	TRBJ2-7	CASSSKTGYPTREYF	TGTGCCAGCAGTTCAAAAACAGGGTACCCTACGAGGGAGTACTTC
.	TRBD2	TRBV10-3	TRBJ2-1	CAISAPELAAFDNEQFF	TGTGCCATCAGTGCACCCGAACTAGCGGCTTTTGACAATGAGCAGTTCTTC
.	TRBD2	TRBV20-1	TRBJ2-7	CSARVFRGGGGAICEQYF	TGCAGTGCTAGAGTTTTCCGGGGTGGCGGGGGGGCGATCTGCGAGCAGTACTTC
few	.	TRBV12-3/TRBV12-4	TRBJ2-5	CASSFTGRQETQYF	TGTGCCAGCAGTTTTACCGGGAGACAAGAGACCCAGTACTTC
few	.	TRBV7-8	TRBJ2-7	CASSLKGNSYEQYF	TGTGCCAGCAGCTTAAAGGGTAACTCCTACGAGCAGTACTTC
.	TRBD2	TRBV9	TRBJ2-5	CASSVGASGKETQYF	TGTGCCAGCAGCGTAGGGGCTAGCGGGAAAGAGACCCAGTACTTT
few	.	TRBV12-3/TRBV12-4	TRBJ1-2	CASSPGRYYGYTF	TGTGCCAGCAGTCCAGGACGATACTATGGCTACACCTTC
.	.	TRBV12-3/TRBV12-4	TRBJ1-2	CASSYIPGQGRYGYTF	TGTGCCAGCAGCTATATACCGGGACAAGGTCGCTATGGCTACACCTTC
.	TRBD1	TRBV4-1	TRBJ1-2	CASSQPRDRSSGYTF	TGCGCCAGCAGCCAACCCCGGGACAGGAGTTCGGGCTACACCTTC
few	.	TRBV29-1	TRBJ1-1	CSVCGSMNTEAFF	TGCAGCGTATGCGGGTCGATGAACACTGAAGCTTTCTTT
.	.	TRBV12-3/TRBV12-4	TRBJ2-5	CASSLSRPETQYF	TGTGCCAGCAGTTTGTCGCGTCCTGAGACCCAGTACTTC
.	.	TRBV5-1	TRBJ2-6	CASRGTLFGANVLTF	TGCGCCAGCAGGGGGACCTTGTTCGGGGCCAACGTCCTGACTTTC
few	.	TRBV29-1	TRBJ2-1	CSVGGFSYNEQFF	TGCAGCGTTGGGGGATTCTCCTACAATGAGCAGTTCTTC
.	.	TRBV18	TRBJ2-7	CASSPPTGISEQYF	TGTGCCAGCTCACCACCGACGGGAATAAGCGAGCAGTACTTC
.	.	TRBV5-1	TRBJ1-2	CASSPGTTHYGYTF	TGCGCCAGCAGCCCGGGGACAACTCACTATGGCTACACCTTC
few	TRBD2	TRBV4-2	TRBJ2-1	CASRPSGSYNEQFF	TGTGCCAGCAGGCCTAGCGGGTCCTACAATGAGCAGTTCTTC
.	.	TRBV2	TRBJ2-6	CASSEQGGANVLTF	TGTGCCAGCAGTGAACAGGGTGGGGCCAACGTCCTGACTTTC
.	.	TRBV12-3/TRBV12-4	TRBJ1-1	CASSFQGMGTEAFF	TGTGCCAGCAGTTTCCAGGGGATGGGCACTGAAGCTTTCTTT
.	.	TRBV7-8	TRBJ2-7	CASSLGGTLNHEQYF	TGTGCCAGCAGCTTAGGGGGGACCCTAAACCACGAGCAGTACTTC
.	.	TRBV7-9	TRBJ1-2	CASSSPAVTNYGYTF	TGTGCCAGCAGCTCTCCGGCGGTGACTAACTATGGCTACACCTTC
.	.	TRBV5-1	TRBJ2-1	CASSLGGTAGPYNEQFF	TGCGCCAGCAGCTTGGGCGGGACAGCGGGGCCCTACAATGAGCAGTTCTTC
.	.	TRBV4-2	TRBJ2-3	CASSQEYGSDTQYF	TGTGCCAGCAGCCAAGAGTATGGATCAGATACGCAGTATTTT
.	.	TRBV12-3/TRBV12-4	TRBJ2-1	CASSSLGTPSSYNEQFF	TGTGCCAGCAGTTCACTCGGGACACCGAGCTCCTACAATGAGCAGTTCTTC
.	TRBD2	TRBV20-1	TRBJ2-5	CSALAGGLSETQYF	TGCAGTGCTTTAGCGGGGGGGCTGTCAGAGACCCAGTACTTC